This paragraph covers one T cell receptor (beta chain) sequence. This clone was detected only once. Its antigen remains unidentified. Base qualities were left out, and no much larger clone turns up one base away. These data belong to a study of OX40 agonist ivuxolimab in advanced cancers. Notes on the research overall: Ivuxolimab was an agonistic, fully human IgG2 monoclonal antibody directed against OX40 (CD134), a costimulatory receptor. Intravenous ivuxolimab was administered to patients every 2 weeks at six dose levels: 0.01, 0.1, 0.3, 1.5, 3 and 10 mg/kg. Of the approximately 54 dose-escalation patients, hepatocellular carcinoma was present in 19, melanoma in roughly 15, renal cell carcinoma in 9 and head and neck cancer in 9. A male proportion of 82.7% and a mean age of approximately 55 years, ranging from roughly 23 to 79, were recorded for the dose-escalation cohort. Patients were allowed to have had prior anti-PD-1, anti-PD-L1 or anti-CTLA-4 therapy, and 30% to 40% of the dose-escalation patients had been treated with checkpoint inhibitors. Partial responses were achieved by three dose-escalation patients, of whom one had hepatocellular carcinoma and two had cutaneous melanoma. The purpose of peripheral TCRbeta sequencing was to test whether ivuxolimab changed TCR sequence diversity and led to clonal T-cell expansion. The paper reports the monotherapy dose-escalation portion (N of about 51 patients) of the phase I ivuxolimab trial. Points the paper makes about the study in general: On average, CD8+ T cells showed more expanded clones than CD4+ T cells after ivuxolimab. In the 0.1-3.0 mg/kg groups, partial responders were among the patients with the lowest normalized peripheral clonal expansion, particularly in CD8+ T cells. Low levels of normalized T-cell clonal expansion were also shown by some nonresponding patients. The antigen specificity of the peripheral T cells that underwent clonal expansion was not determined. At doses of 0.1 to 3.0 mg/kg, clonal expansion of both CD4+ and CD8+ T cells in blood was seen between baseline and week 6.

Genomic DNA was isolated from the sorted cells so that the TCRbeta CDR3 region could be sequenced. TCRbeta CDR3 regions were sequenced using the immunoSEQ Assay. The clones in this table, taken by TCRdb from immuneACCESS, are in-frame only. Not every clone is retained; where verified, under half of the shortfall comes from an unresolved V gene, and the cause of the rest is unknown. For this sample there are about 99,000 clones; 95% to 97% appear just once. In total, the top ten clones hold just over 2% of the sample. V drops 5 bases and J drops 2 bases, leaving 13 bases in between. The CDR3 starts with the cysteine, ends with the phenylalanine, and has 15 residues. Just CDR3 DNA is preserved here, 45 bases in frame from base 1. CDR1 and CDR2 are drawn from the germline V gene: MNHNS, SASEGT. Patients with autoimmune disease history or receiving systemic immunosuppression were excluded from the trial. In every dose cohort, peripheral blood was drawn for TCR sequencing at baseline, cycle 4 day 1, and cycle 7 day 1. The samples were taken from a phase I, first-in-human, multicenter, open-label dose-escalation trial of ivuxolimab. Adults with locally advanced or metastatic melanoma, renal cell carcinoma, hepatocellular carcinoma or head and neck squamous cell carcinoma were enrolled in the trial. Before TCR sequencing, CD4+ and CD8+ T cells were separately sorted from peripheral blood.

Specimen: CD4+ or CD8+ T cells sorted from blood, collected in a trial of the OX40 agonist ivuxolimab. This receptor was taken from an adult with an advanced solid tumor such as melanoma, head and neck, liver or kidney cancer. In this chain, TRBV6-1 is recombined with TRBJ2-1; the D gene is perhaps TRBD1, from 6 matching bases. The nucleotide sequence reads as follows: TGTGCCAGCAGTTCCGGGACATTCCCCTACAATGAGCAGTTCTTC. It translates to CASSSGTFPYNEQFF.